The next 26 T cell receptor beta chains were all read from a single sample in a study of cytomegalovirus exposure and HLA in healthy donors. Primers: 60 Vbeta forward and 13 Jbeta reverse. Assay: immunoSEQ multiplex PCR; the TCRdb copy retains only in-frame clones and omits some. The table records under 150,000 clones, over 70% of them present only once. What was sequenced was PBMCs. All receptors derive from a woman aged 60-75 years in good health and CMV-seropositive.

The chain has TRBV7-6 and TRBJ2-7, with 14 bases identical to TRBD2. This CDR3 spans 15 amino acids. V was pared by 4 bases and J by 7 bases, with 6 bases of the junction left unmatched. Germline CDR1 reads SGHVS; CDR2 reads FNYEAQ. CDR3 sequence: CASSSGLAGGGEQYF. The DNA for the CDR3 is TGTGCCAGCAGCTCCGGACTAGCGGGGGGAGGGGAGCAGTACTTC.

This chain links TRBV29-1 with TRBJ1-2; TRBD1 might be the D (5 bases). Trimming pared 0 bases from V and 10 bases from J, leaving 15 bases between. This CDR3 is 13 amino acids long. In germline, CDR1 is SQVTM, CDR2 ANQGSEA. CDR3 residues: CSVEEDILGFYTF. The CDR3 DNA sequence: TGCAGCGTTGAAGAGGACATCCTCGGGTTCTACACCTTC.

The chain recombines TRBV28 with TRBJ1-5, with D uncertain. Germline loops: CDR1 MDHEN, CDR2 SYDVKM. The CDR3 has 11 residues. V was shortened by 3 bases and J by 6 bases, with 3 bases between the two germline ends. The CDR3 DNA reads as TGTGCCAGCAGTTTCGGTCAGCCCCAGCATTTT. Amino acid sequence: CASSFGQPQHF. The entire variable domain, with the rest obtained from reference TRBV28 and TRBJ1-5, is as follows: DVKVTQSSRYLVKRTGEKVFLECVQDMDHENMFWYRQDPGLGLRLIYFSYDVKMKEKGDIPEGYSVSREKKERFSLILESASTNQTSMYLCASSFGQPQHFGDGTRLSIL.

The table lists this clone with a count of one. This chain connects TRBV30 to TRBJ2-4, with TRBD2 matching 7 bases. J was trimmed by 0 bases and V by 0 bases; bases with no gene match: 11. This CDR3 comprises 18 residues. Germline V gene lookup returns CDR1 GTSNPN and CDR2 SVGIG (reference sequence). The CDR3 protein is CAWSVSLASGLAKNIQYF. In nucleotides, the CDR3 is TGTGCCTGGAGTGTAAGTCTGGCTAGCGGCCTAGCCAAAAACATTCAGTACTTC.

Remarks on this clone: Germline is not matched at one junction end, which may reflect a read error. The chain has TRBV7-2 and TRBJ2-3, with TRBD2 matching 10 bases. The CDR3 has 15 residues. Looked up from germline, CDR1 is SGHTA and CDR2 is FQGNSA. In nucleotides, the CDR3 is TGTGCCAGCAGCTTACCATCAGTTAGCGGGGGGCCGTCCGTTTTT. As protein: CASSLPSVSGGPSVF.

The chain combines TRBV4-1 with TRBJ2-7, with 10 bases that match TRBD1. This CDR3 is built from 15 residues. Germline V gene lookup returns CDR1 MGHRA and CDR2 YSYEKL. The V and J ends lost 3 bases and 5 bases, in that order; junction bases with no gene match: 7. The CDR3 DNA reads as TGCGCCAGCAGCCACCCGGGACAGGGGATACACGAGCAGTACTTC. This encodes CASSHPGQGIHEQYF.

The chain has TRBV6-5 and TRBJ1-2, with D maybe TRBD1 (6 bases). In germline, CDR1 is MNHEY, CDR2 SVGAGI. This CDR3 spans 12 amino acids. The V end lost 5 bases, the J end lost 9 bases, and 13 bases lay between the germline ends. The CDR3 DNA reads as TGTGCCAGCAGTCCTAAGACAGGAAGCTACACCTTC. Protein: CASSPKTGSYTF.

The table lists this clone with a count of one. V usage is TRBV7-2 and J usage is TRBJ1-1; 9 bases map to TRBD1. Trimming took 6 bases from V and 6 from J; bases not matched to a gene: 5. Germline assignment: CDR1 SGHTA and CDR2 FQGNSA. There are 13 residues in the CDR3. The CDR3 sequence is CASRFGTGPEAFF. CDR3 coding DNA: TGTGCCAGCAGGTTCGGGACAGGGCCTGAAGCTTTCTTT.

The chain is built from TRBV19 and TRBJ2-7, with D perhaps matching TRBD1 (5 bases). Per the germline V gene, CDR1 is LNHDA and CDR2 is SQIVND (reference sequence). The CDR3 covers 13 residues. V was cut by 7 bases and J by 5 bases, with 15 bases left in between. The CDR3 DNA reads as TGTGCCAGTACTCGGAAGGGGATCCACGAGCAGTACTTC. Protein sequence: CASTRKGIHEQYF.

In this sample, this clone turned up once. The rearrangement uses TRBV19 and TRBJ1-6; 10 bases line up with TRBD1. V was pared by 5 bases and J by 0 bases, with 4 bases of the junction left unmatched. The CDR3 runs 17 residues. Germline CDR1 and CDR2: LNHDA and SQIVND (reference sequence). The CDR3 loop reads CASSGDRGRSYNSPLHF. The DNA of the CDR3 is TGTGCCAGTAGTGGGGACAGGGGCCGCTCCTATAATTCACCCCTCCACTTT.

For the CDR3, the DNA is TGTGCCAGCAGCCAAGATGGGCGGAGGGGCATGTTGATGAACACTGAAGCTTTCTTT. Translating it yields CASSQDGRRGMLMNTEAFF. The chain recombines TRBV4-2 with TRBJ1-1; D perhaps matches TRBD1 (5 bases). The CDR3 spans 19 residues. V lost 0 bases, J lost 0 bases, and 20 bases lay in between. Germline CDR1 reads LGHNA; CDR2 reads YNFKEQ.

The V gene is TRBV7-2, the J gene TRBJ2-7; 8 bases match TRBD1. Germline trimming cut 0 bases from V and 3 bases from J; bases unmatched to any gene: 13. CDR3 length: 18 residues. The V gene's germline CDR1 is SGHTA and CDR2 FQGNSA. CDR3 DNA sequence: TGTGCCAGCAGCTTAGCATGGGGTCGGGCAGGGGGCAACTACGAGCAGTACTTC. Its protein product is CASSLAWGRAGGNYEQYF.

The rearrangement joins TRBV6-1 to TRBJ1-1; D possibly corresponds to TRBD1 (6 bases). The CDR3 has 18 residues. Germline loops: CDR1 MNHNS, CDR2 SASEGT. V was pared by 0 bases and J by 1 base, with 18 bases between. As DNA, the CDR3 is TGTGCCAGCAGTGAAGCGCTCAGGGGAAGTTGGGCGAACACTGAAGCTTTCTTT. It encodes CASSEALRGSWANTEAFF.

The chain has TRBV5-1 and TRBJ2-7; 7 bases are a match to TRBD1. The CDR3 runs 16 residues. V trimming: 0 bases; J trimming: 0 bases; junction bases outside the gene matches: 6. Looked up from germline, CDR1 is SGHRS and CDR2 is YFSETQ. CDR3 in amino acids: CASSLAGQPSSYEQYF. As DNA, the CDR3 is TGCGCCAGCAGCTTGGCGGGACAGCCGTCCTCCTACGAGCAGTACTTC. Full variable domain (remainder filled in from reference TRBV5-1 and TRBJ2-7): KAGVTQTPRYLIKTRGQQVTLSCSPISGHRSVSWYQQTPGQGLQFLFEYFSETQRNKGNFPGRFSGRQFSNSRSEMNVSTLELGDSALYLCASSLAGQPSSYEQYFGPGTRLTVT.

The J gene is TRBJ1-1, the V gene TRBV18, with D possibly being TRBD1 (5 bases). The V and J ends lost 6 bases and 3 bases respectively, with 14 bases between them. The CDR3 sequence is 14 residues long. Per germline, CDR1 KGHSH and CDR2 LQKENI. The CDR3 is CASSPRAGDTEAFF. In DNA form, the CDR3 reads TGTGCCAGCTCCCCCAGGGCGGGGGACACTGAAGCTTTCTTT.

This clone was picked up a small number of times. The chain joins TRBV5-4 to TRBJ1-4; TRBD1 agrees at 11 bases. Germline V gives CDR1 SGHNT, CDR2 YYREEE (reference sequence). V lost 3 bases and J lost 8; bases outside the gene matches: 3. The CDR3 consists of 14 residues. CDR3 DNA sequence: TGTGCCAGCAGCTGGGACAGGGGGGGCGAAAAACTGTTTTTT. Protein sequence: CASSWDRGGEKLFF.

The rearrangement joins TRBV6-5 to TRBJ1-3; a possible D gene is TRBD1 (6 bases). Between the trimmed V and J ends, which lost 1 base and 3 bases, there was a span of 13 bases. The length of the CDR3 is 16 residues. Per germline, CDR1 MNHEY and CDR2 SVGAGI. The DNA for the CDR3 is TGTGCCAGCAGTTACTGGGGGCCTCGGATTGGAAACACCATATATTTT. Translated: CASSYWGPRIGNTIYF.

This chain links TRBV9 with TRBJ2-7; a weak D match, TRBD1 (6 bases). V lost 4 bases and J lost 6, with 11 bases in between. The CDR3 has 12 amino acids. CDR1 SGDLS and CDR2 YYNGEE come from the germline V gene. CDR3 DNA sequence: TGTGCCAGCAGCTCTCAGGGGCCCGAGCAGTACTTC. This encodes CASSSQGPEQYF.

V is TRBV6-1 and J is TRBJ1-1; D might be TRBD1 (6 bases). This CDR3 is built from 15 residues. Trimming stripped 4 bases from V and 11 bases from J, with 23 bases between. Germline CDR1 MNHNS, CDR2 SASEGT. In DNA, the CDR3 is TGTGCCAGCAGTGGAGGAAAAAACTGGGACATATCGGCTTTCTTT. Residues: CASSGGKNWDISAFF.

V usage is TRBV6-1 and J usage is TRBJ1-2; a possible D gene is TRBD1 (6 bases). The CDR3 length is 12 residues. Germline CDR1 reads MNHNS; CDR2 reads SASEGT. With 6 bases removed from V and 5 bases from J, the gap between germline ends came to 10 bases. The CDR3 here is CASSQDSYGYTF. The CDR3 coding sequence is TGTGCCAGCAGCCAGGACAGTTATGGCTACACCTTC.

The chain recombines TRBV29-1 with TRBJ1-1, with D unclear. This CDR3 is built from 13 residues. The germline V gene has CDR1 SQVTM and CDR2 ANQGSEA. V was clipped by 6 bases and J by 1 base, with 12 bases between them. CDR3 in amino acids: CSVRSQENTEAFF. DNA for the CDR3: TGCAGCGTGAGGAGTCAAGAGAACACTGAAGCTTTCTTT.

This chain connects TRBV7-3 to TRBJ2-2; D possibly corresponds to TRBD2 (5 bases). V was clipped by 1 base and J by 5 bases, with 14 bases between them. The CDR3 extends over 16 amino acids. Germline loops: CDR1 SGHTA, CDR2 FQGTGA. The CDR3 spells CASSLRGGRSTGELFF. Here the CDR3 DNA reads TGTGCCAGCAGCTTAAGGGGTGGGAGATCAACCGGGGAGCTGTTTTTT.

The V and J genes are TRBV9 and TRBJ2-3; a possible D gene is TRBD1 (6 bases). The CDR3 sequence is 15 residues long. V dropped 3 bases and J dropped 6 bases, with 17 bases sitting between them. CDR1 SGDLS and CDR2 YYNGEE come from the germline V gene. The CDR3, as DNA: TGTGCCAGCAGCGGTTATTCAAGGGGGACGGATACGCAGTATTTT. Protein: CASSGYSRGTDTQYF.

The V call is TRBV19, the J call TRBJ2-1, with 7 bases aligning to TRBD2. The V gene's germline CDR1 is LNHDA and CDR2 SQIVND (reference sequence). The CDR3 runs to 15 residues. The J segment lost 6 bases and the V segment lost 7 bases, leaving 12 bases of the junction unmatched. The CDR3 DNA is TGTGCCAGTACCCCGGGAGGCAGCTGGGCCAATGAGCAGTTCTTC. Translated, it gives CASTPGGSWANEQFF.

V is TRBV7-9 and J is TRBJ1-1, with D hard to call. Germline V gene lookup returns CDR1 SEHNR and CDR2 FQNEAQ (reference sequence). With 1 base removed from V and 6 bases from J, the gap between germline ends came to 12 bases. The CDR3 runs 14 residues. CDR3 residues: CASSLVRGVAEAFF. The CDR3 DNA follows: TGTGCCAGCAGCTTAGTTCGGGGAGTCGCTGAAGCTTTCTTT.

This rearrangement joins TRBV10-1 to TRBJ2-1, with TRBD2 matching over 11 bases. CDR3 length equals 15 residues. Germline lookup yields CDR1 WNHNN and CDR2 SYGVQD (reference sequence). The ends lost 7 bases at V and 7 bases at J; junction bases unmatched: 9. The CDR3 bases are TGCGCCAGCAATAACCTCACTAGCGGGGGTAATGAGCAGTTCTTC. Protein product: CASNNLTSGGNEQFF.